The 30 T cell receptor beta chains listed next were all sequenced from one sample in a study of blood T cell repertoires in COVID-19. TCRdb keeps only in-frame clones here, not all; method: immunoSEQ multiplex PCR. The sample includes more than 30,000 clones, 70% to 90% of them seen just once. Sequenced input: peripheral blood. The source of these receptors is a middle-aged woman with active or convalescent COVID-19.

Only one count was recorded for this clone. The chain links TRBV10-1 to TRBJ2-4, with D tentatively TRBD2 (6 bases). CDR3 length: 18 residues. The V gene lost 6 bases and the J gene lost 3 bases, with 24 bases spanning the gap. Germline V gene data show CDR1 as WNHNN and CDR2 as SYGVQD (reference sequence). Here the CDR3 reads CASSPLWRASWGKNIQYF. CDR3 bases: TGCGCCAGCAGCCCGTTGTGGAGGGCCTCTTGGGGCAAAAACATTCAGTACTTC.

The CDR3 DNA is TGTGCCAGCACCCCCCGGGGCGGGACGGGCTACGAGCAGTACTTC. Translating it yields CASTPRGGTGYEQYF. The J gene is TRBJ2-7, the V gene TRBV6-5; possible D gene TRBD2, 6 bases. Trimming shortened V by 7 bases and J by 3 bases, and 19 bases separated the two germline ends. The CDR3 has 15 residues. The germline CDR1 and CDR2 sequences are MNHEY and SVGAGI.

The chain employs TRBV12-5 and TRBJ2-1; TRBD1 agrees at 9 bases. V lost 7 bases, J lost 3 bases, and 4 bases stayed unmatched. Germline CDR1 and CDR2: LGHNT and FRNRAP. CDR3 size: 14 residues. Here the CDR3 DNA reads TGTGCTAGTGTTGGGGGACAGGGCTACAATGAGCAGTTCTTC. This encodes CASVGGQGYNEQFF. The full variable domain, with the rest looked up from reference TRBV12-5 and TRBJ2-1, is DARVTQTPRHKVTEMGQEVTMRCQPILGHNTVFWYRQTMMQGLELLAYFRNRAPLDDSGMPKDRFSAEMPDATLATLKIQPSEPRDSAVYFCASVGGQGYNEQFFGPGTRLTVL.

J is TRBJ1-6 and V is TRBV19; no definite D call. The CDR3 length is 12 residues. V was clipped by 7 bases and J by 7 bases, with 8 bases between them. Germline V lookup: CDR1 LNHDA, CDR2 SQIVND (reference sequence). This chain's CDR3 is CASTPKNSPLHF. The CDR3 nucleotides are TGTGCCAGTACCCCAAAAAATTCACCCCTCCACTTT. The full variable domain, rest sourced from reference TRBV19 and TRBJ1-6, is DGGITQSPKYLFRKEGQNVTLSCEQNLNHDAMYWYRQDPGQGLRLIYYSQIVNDFQKGDIAEGYSVSREKKESFPLTVTSAQKNPTAFYLCASTPKNSPLHFGNGTRLTVT.

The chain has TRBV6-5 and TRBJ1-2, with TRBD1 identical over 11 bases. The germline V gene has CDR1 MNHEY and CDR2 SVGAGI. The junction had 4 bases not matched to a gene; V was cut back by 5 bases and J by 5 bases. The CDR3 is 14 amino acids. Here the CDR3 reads CASSRGTGGYGYTF. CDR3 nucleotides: TGTGCCAGCAGTCGGGGGACAGGGGGTTATGGCTACACCTTC.

CDR3 in amino acids: CASSTRTGRNTEAFF. In nucleotides, the CDR3 is TGTGCCAGCAGCACCCGGACAGGGCGCAACACTGAAGCTTTCTTT. The chain uses TRBV3-1 (or the pseudogene TRBV3-2) and TRBJ1-1, with 8 positions matching TRBD1. The V gene's germline CDR1 is LGHDT and CDR2 YNNKEL (reference sequence). CDR3 length equals 15 residues. V shed 5 bases, J shed 2 bases, and the junction held 7 bases outside the gene matches.

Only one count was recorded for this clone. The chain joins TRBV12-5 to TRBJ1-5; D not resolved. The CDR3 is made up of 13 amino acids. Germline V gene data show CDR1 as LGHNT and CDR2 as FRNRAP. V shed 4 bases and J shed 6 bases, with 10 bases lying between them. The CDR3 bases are TGTGCTAGTGGTTGGGAGGGCAGTCAGCCCCAGCATTTT. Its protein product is CASGWEGSQPQHF.

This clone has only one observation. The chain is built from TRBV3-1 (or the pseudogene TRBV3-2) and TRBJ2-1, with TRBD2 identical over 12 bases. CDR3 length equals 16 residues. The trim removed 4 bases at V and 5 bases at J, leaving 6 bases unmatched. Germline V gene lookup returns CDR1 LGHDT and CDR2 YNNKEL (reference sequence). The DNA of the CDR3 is TGTGCCAGCAGCCCCGGATGGACTAGCGGGGACAATGAGCAGTTCTTC. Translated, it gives CASSPGWTSGDNEQFF.

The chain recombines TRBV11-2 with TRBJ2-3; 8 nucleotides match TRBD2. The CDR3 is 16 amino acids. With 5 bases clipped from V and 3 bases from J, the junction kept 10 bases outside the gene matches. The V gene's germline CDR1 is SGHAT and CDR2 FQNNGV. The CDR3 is CASSLLRAGGTDTQYF. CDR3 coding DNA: TGTGCCAGCAGCCTCCTAAGGGCGGGAGGAACAGATACGCAGTATTTT. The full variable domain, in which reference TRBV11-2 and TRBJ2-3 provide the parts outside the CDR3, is EAGVAQSPRYKIIEKRQSVAFWCNPISGHATLYWYQQILGQGPKLLIQFQNNGVVDDSQLPKDRFSAERLKGVDSTLKIQPAKLEDSAVYLCASSLLRAGGTDTQYFGPGTRLTVL.

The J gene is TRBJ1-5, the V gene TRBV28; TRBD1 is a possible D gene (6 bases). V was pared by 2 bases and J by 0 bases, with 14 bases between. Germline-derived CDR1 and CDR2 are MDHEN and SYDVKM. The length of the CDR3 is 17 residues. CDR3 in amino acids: CASSLAGVSVSNQPQHF. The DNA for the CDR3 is TGTGCCAGCAGTTTAGCAGGGGTTAGTGTTAGCAATCAGCCCCAGCATTTT.

This CDR3 is CASTVFSSRGIYEQYF. Here the CDR3 DNA reads TGTGCCAGCACCGTTTTTTCGAGCAGGGGAATCTACGAGCAGTACTTC. The rearrangement links TRBV5-4 to TRBJ2-7, with D possibly TRBD1 on 6 matching bases. Deletions cut 6 bases from V and 3 bases from J, with 22 bases between. CDR3 size: 16 residues. CDR1 and CDR2 (germline): SGHNT, YYREEE (reference sequence).

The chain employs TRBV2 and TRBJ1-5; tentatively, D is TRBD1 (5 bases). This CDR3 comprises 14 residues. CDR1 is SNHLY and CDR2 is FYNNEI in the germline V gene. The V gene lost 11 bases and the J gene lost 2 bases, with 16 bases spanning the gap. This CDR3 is CAGGSGGGNQPQHF. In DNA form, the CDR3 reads TGTGCCGGAGGTTCGGGAGGGGGCAATCAGCCCCAGCATTTT.

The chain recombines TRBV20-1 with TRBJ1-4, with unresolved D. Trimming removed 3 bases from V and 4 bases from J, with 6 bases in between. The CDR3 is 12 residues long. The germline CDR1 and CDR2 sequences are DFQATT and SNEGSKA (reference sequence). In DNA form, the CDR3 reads TGCAGTGCTAGTCTCGGTAATGAAAAACTGTTTTTT. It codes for CSASLGNEKLFF.

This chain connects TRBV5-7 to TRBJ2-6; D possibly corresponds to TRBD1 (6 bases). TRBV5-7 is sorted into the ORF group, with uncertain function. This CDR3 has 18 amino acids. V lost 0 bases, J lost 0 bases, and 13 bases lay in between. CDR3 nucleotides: TGTGCCAGCAGCTTGGAGGACAGAGAAAACTCTGGGGCCAACGTCCTGACTTTC. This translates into CASSLEDRENSGANVLTF.

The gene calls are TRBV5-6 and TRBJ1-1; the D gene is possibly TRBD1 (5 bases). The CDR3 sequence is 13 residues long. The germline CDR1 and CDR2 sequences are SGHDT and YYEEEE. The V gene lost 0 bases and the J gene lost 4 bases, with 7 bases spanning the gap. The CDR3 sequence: CASSLGGLTEAFF. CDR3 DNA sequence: TGTGCCAGCAGCTTGGGGGGCCTCACTGAAGCTTTCTTT.

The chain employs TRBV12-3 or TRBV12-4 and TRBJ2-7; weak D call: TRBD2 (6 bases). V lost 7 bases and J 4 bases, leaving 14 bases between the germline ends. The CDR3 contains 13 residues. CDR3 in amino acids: CASTPRRGYEQYF. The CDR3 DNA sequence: TGTGCCAGCACCCCCAGGAGGGGATACGAGCAGTACTTC.

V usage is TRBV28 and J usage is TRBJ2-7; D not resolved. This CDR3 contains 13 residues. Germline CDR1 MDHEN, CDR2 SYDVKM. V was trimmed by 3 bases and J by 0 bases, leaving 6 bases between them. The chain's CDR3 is CASSFVASYEQYF. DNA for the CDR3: TGTGCCAGCAGTTTTGTAGCCTCCTACGAGCAGTACTTC. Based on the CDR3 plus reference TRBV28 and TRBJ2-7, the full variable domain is DVKVTQSSRYLVKRTGEKVFLECVQDMDHENMFWYRQDPGLGLRLIYFSYDVKMKEKGDIPEGYSVSREKKERFSLILESASTNQTSMYLCASSFVASYEQYFGPGTRLTVT.

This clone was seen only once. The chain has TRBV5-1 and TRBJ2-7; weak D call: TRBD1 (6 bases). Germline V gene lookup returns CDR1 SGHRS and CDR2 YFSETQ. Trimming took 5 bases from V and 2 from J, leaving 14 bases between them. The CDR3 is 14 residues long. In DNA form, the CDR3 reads TGCGCCAGCAGTCCAACAGGGTTACCCTACGAGCAGTACTTC. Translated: CASSPTGLPYEQYF.

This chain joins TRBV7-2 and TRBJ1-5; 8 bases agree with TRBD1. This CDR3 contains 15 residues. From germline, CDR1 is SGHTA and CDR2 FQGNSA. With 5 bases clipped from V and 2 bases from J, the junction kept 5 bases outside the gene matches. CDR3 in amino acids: CASSLQGAGNQPQHF. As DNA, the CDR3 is TGTGCCAGCAGCCTCCAGGGGGCGGGCAATCAGCCCCAGCATTTT.

Here the CDR3 reads CASSAGTGGSAAKNIQYF. The CDR3 bases are TGTGCCTCCTCTGCCGGGACAGGGGGCTCCGCGGCCAAAAACATTCAGTACTTC. This chain joins TRBV19 and TRBJ2-4; 12 bases agree with TRBD1. V lost 11 bases to trimming and J lost 1 base; unmatched junction nucleotides: 15. This CDR3 region has 18 residues. The germline V gene has CDR1 LNHDA and CDR2 SQIVND (reference sequence).

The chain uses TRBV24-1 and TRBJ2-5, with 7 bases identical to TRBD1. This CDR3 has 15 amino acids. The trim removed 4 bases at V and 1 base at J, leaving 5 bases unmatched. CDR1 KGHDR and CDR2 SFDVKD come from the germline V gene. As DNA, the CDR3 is TGTGCCACCAGTGACTCCGGACAGGCCCAAGAGACCCAGTACTTC. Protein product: CATSDSGQAQETQYF.

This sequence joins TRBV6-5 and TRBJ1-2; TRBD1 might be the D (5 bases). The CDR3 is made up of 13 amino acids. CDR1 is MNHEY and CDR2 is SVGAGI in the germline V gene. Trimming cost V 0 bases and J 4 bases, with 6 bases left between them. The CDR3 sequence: CASSYSDTYGYTF. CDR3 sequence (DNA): TGTGCCAGCAGTTACTCGGACACCTATGGCTACACCTTC.

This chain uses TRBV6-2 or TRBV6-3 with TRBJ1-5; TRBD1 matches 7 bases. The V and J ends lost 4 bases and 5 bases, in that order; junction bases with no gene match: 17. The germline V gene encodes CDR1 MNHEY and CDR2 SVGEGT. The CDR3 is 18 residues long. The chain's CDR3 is CASSSPGIRQGGDQPQHF. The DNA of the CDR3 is TGTGCCAGCAGTTCTCCAGGGATACGACAGGGTGGAGATCAGCCCCAGCATTTT.

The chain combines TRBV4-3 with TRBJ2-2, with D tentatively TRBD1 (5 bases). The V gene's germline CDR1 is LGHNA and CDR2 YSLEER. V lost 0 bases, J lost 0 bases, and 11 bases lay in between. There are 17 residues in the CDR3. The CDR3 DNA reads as TGCGCCAGCAGCCAAGAACCCAGGACAACGAACACCGGGGAGCTGTTTTTT. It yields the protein CASSQEPRTTNTGELFF.

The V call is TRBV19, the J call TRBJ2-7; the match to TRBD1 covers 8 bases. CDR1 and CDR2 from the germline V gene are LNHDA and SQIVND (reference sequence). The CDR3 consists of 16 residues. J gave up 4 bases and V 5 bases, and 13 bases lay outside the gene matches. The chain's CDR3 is CASSSHTQDRAYEQYF. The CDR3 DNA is TGTGCCAGTAGTTCCCACACACAGGACAGGGCGTACGAGCAGTACTTC.

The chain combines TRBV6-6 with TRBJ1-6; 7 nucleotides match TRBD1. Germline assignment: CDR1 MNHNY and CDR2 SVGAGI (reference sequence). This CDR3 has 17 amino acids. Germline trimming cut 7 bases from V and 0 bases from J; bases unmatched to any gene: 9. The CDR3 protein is CASNRGDSSSYNSPLHF. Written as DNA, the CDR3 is TGTGCCAGCAATCGCGGGGACAGCAGCTCCTATAATTCACCCCTCCACTTT.

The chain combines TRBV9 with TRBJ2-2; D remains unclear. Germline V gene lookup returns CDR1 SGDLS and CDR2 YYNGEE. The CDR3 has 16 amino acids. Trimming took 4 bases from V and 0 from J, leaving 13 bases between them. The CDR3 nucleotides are TGTGCCAGCAGCCCAAGACTCGCCCCGAACACCGGGGAGCTGTTTTTT. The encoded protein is CASSPRLAPNTGELFF.

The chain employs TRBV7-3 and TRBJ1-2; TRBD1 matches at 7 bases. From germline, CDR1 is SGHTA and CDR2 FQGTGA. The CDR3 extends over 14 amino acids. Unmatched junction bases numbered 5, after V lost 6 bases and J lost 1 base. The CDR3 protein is CASRPRDSNYGYTF. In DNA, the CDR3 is TGTGCCAGCAGGCCCCGGGACAGTAACTATGGCTACACCTTC.

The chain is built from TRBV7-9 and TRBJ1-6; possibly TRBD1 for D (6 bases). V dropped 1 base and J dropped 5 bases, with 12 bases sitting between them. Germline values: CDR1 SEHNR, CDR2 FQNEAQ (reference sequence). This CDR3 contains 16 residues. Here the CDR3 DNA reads TGTGCCAGCAGCTTAGGGTCAGGGGTAAATAATTCACCCCTCCACTTT. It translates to CASSLGSGVNNSPLHF.

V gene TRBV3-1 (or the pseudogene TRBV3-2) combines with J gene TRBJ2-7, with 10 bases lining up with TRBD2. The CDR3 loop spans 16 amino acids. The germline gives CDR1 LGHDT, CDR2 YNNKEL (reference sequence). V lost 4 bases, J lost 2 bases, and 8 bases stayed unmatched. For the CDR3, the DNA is TGTGCCAGCAGCCCTCCTAGCGGGAGTGGCCCCTACGAGCAGTACTTC. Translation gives CASSPPSGSGPYEQYF.